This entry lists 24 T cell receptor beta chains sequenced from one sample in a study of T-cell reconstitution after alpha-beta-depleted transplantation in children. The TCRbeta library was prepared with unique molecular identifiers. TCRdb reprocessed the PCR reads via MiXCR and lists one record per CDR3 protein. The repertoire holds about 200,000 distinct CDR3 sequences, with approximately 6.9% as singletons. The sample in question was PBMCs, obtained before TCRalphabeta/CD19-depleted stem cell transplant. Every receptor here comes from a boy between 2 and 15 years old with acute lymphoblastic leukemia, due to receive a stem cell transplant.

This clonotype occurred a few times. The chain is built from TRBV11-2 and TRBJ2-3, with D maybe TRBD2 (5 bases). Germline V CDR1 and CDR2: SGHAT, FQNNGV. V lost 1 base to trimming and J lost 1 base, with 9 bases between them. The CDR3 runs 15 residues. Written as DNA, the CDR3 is TGTGCCAGCAGCTTAGGAGGGCCTCGCACAGATACGCAGTATTTT. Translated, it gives CASSLGGPRTDTQYF.

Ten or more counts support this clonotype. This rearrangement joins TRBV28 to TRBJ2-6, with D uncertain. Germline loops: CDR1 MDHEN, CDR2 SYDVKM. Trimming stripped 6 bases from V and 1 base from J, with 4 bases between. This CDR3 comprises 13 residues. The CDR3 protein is CASRLSGANVLTF. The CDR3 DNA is TGTGCCAGCAGGCTATCTGGGGCCAACGTCCTGACTTTC.

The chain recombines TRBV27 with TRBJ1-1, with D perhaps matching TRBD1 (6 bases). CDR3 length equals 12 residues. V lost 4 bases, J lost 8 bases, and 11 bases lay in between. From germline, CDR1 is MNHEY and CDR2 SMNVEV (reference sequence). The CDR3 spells CASSSWDKEAFF. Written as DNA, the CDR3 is TGTGCCAGCAGTTCGTGGGACAAAGAAGCTTTCTTT.

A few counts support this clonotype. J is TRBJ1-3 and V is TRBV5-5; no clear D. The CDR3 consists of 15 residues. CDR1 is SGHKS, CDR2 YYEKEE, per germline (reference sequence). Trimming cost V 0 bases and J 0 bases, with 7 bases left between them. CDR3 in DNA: TGTGCCAGCAGCTTGGCCAGCAACTCTGGAAACACCATATATTTT. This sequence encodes CASSLASNSGNTIYF. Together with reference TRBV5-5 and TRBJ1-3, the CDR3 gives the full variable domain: DAGVTQSPTHLIKTRGQQVTLRCSPISGHKSVSWYQQVLGQGPQFIFQYYEKEERGRGNFPDRFSARQFPNYSSELNVNALLLGDSALYLCASSLASNSGNTIYFGEGSWLTVV.

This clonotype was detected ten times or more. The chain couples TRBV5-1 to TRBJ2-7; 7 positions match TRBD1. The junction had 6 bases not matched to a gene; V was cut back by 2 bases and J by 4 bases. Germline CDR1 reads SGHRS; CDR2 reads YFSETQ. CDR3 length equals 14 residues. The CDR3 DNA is TGCGCCAGCAGCTTTGGGACAGACATATACGAGCAGTACTTC. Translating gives CASSFGTDIYEQYF.

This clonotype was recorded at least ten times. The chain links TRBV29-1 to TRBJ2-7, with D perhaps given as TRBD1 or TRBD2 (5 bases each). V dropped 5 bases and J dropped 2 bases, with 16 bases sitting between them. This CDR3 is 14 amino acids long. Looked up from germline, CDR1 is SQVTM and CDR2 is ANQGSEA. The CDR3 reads CSVLGAEPPYEQYF. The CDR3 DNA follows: TGCAGCGTTCTCGGGGCAGAACCGCCCTACGAGCAGTACTTC.

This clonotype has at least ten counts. CDR3: CSATVGHNEQFF. Written as DNA, the CDR3 is TGCAGCGCGACAGTCGGGCACAATGAGCAGTTCTTC. The chain couples TRBV29-1 to TRBJ2-1, with a weak D call TRBD1 (5 bases). CDR3 length: 12 amino acids. Germline V gives CDR1 SQVTM, CDR2 ANQGSEA. Trimming cost V 7 bases and J 5 bases, with 12 bases left between them.

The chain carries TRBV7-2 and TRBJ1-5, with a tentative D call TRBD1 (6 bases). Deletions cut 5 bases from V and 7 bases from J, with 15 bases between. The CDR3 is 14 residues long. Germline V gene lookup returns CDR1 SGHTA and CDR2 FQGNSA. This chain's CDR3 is CASSPDRREQPQHF. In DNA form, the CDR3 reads TGTGCCAGCAGCCCCGACAGGCGGGAGCAGCCCCAGCATTTT.

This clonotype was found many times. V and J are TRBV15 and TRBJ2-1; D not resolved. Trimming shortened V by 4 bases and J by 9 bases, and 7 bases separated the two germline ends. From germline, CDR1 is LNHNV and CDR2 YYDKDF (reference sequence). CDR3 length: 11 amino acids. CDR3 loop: CATSILGEQFF. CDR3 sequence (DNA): TGTGCCACCAGCATCCTAGGTGAGCAGTTCTTC.

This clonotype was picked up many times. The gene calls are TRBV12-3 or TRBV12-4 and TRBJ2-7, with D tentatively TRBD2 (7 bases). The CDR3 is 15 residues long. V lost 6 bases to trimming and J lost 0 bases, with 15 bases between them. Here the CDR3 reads CASSQGGGSSYEQYF. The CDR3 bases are TGTGCCAGCAGCCAGGGAGGGGGGAGCTCCTACGAGCAGTACTTC.

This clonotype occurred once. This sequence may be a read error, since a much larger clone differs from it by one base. The CDR3 sequence: CGSSLDGESGANVLTF. The CDR3 DNA reads TGCGGCAGCAGCTTGGACGGAGAGTCTGGGGCCAACGTCCTGACTTTC. The chain employs TRBV5-1 and TRBJ2-6, with D uncertain. The CDR3 has 16 amino acids. Germline loops: CDR1 SGHRS, CDR2 YFSETQ.

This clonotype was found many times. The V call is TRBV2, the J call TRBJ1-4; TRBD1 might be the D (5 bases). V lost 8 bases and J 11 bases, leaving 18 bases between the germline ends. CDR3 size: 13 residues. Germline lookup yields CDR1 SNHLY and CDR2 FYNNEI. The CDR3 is CASHAPGGVKLFF. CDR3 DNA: TGTGCCAGCCATGCTCCCGGGGGTGTCAAACTGTTTTTT. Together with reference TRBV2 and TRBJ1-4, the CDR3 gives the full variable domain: EPEVTQTPSHQVTQMGQEVILRCVPISNHLYFYWYRQILGQKVEFLVSFYNNEISEKSEIFDDQFSVERPDGSNFTLKIRSTKLEDSAMYFCASHAPGGVKLFFGSGTQLSVL.

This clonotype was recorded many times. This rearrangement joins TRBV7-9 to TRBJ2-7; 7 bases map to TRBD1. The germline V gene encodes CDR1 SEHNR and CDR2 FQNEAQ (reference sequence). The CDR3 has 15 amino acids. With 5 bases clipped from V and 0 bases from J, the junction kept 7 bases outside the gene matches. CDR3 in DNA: TGTGCCAGCAGCAGGGACAGCCTGAGCTCCTACGAGCAGTACTTC. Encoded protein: CASSRDSLSSYEQYF.

The CDR3 DNA is TGCAGTGCTAGAGAAGGGAAGCAGTACTTC. Protein: CSAREGKQYF. This chain connects TRBV20-1 to TRBJ2-7; D call uncertain. V dropped 0 bases and J dropped 8 bases, with 5 bases sitting between them. The CDR3 consists of 10 residues. Germline V lookup: CDR1 DFQATT, CDR2 SNEGSKA (reference sequence).

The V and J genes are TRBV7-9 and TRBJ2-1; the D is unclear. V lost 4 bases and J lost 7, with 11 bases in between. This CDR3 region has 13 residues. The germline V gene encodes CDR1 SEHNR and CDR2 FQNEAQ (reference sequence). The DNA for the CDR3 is TGTGCCAGCAGCTCCTCCCGTCGTAATGAGCAGTTCTTC. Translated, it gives CASSSSRRNEQFF.

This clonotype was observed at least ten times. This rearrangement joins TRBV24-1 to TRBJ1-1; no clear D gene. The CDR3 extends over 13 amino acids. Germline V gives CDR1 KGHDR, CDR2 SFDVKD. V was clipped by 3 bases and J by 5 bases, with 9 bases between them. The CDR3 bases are TGTGCCACCAGTGATATAGCGAGGACTGAAGCTTTCTTT. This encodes CATSDIARTEAFF.

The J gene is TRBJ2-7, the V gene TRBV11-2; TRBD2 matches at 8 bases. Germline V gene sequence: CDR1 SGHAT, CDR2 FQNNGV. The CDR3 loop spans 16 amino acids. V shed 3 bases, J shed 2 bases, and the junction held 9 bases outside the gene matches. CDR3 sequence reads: CASSLSRGGNTYEQYF. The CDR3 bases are TGTGCCAGCAGCTTGAGTCGCGGGGGGAACACCTACGAGCAGTACTTC.

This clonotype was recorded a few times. CDR3 nucleotide sequence: TGTGCCAGCAGTTTAGGGTTTGCACACATCCAGAATACCTACAATGAGCAGTTCTTC. Protein sequence: CASSLGFAHIQNTYNEQFF. The rearrangement uses TRBV12-3 or TRBV12-4 and TRBJ2-1; D ambiguous. V gave up 1 base and J gave up 2 bases, with 21 bases separating them. The CDR3 consists of 19 residues.

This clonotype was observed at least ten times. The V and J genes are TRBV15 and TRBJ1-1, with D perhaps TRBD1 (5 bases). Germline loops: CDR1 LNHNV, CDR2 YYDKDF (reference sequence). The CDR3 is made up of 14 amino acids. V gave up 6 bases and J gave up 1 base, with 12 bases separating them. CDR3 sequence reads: CATSNSQGNTEAFF. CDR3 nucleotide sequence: TGTGCCACCAGTAATAGTCAGGGGAACACTGAAGCTTTCTTT.

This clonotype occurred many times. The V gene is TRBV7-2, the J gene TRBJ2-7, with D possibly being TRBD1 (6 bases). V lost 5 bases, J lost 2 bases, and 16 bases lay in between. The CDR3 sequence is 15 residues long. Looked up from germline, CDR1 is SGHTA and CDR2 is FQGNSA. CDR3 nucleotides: TGTGCCAGCAGCCGAGAAGGGGGATGGACCTACGAGCAGTACTTC. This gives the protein CASSREGGWTYEQYF.

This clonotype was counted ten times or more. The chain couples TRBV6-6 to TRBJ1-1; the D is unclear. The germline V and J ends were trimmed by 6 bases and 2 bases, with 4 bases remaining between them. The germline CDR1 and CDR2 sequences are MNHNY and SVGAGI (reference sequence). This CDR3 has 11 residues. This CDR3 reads CASSVNTEAFF. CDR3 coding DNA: TGTGCCAGCAGCGTAAACACTGAAGCTTTCTTT.

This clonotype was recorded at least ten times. CDR3 amino acids: CASSLVRGATDTQYF. DNA for the CDR3: TGTGCCAGCAGCTTAGTTCGCGGTGCCACAGATACGCAGTATTTT. This sequence joins TRBV11-2 and TRBJ2-3; D is unresolved. Germline V CDR1 and CDR2: SGHAT, FQNNGV. CDR3 length: 15 residues. V lost 1 base, J lost 2 bases, and 10 bases lay in between.

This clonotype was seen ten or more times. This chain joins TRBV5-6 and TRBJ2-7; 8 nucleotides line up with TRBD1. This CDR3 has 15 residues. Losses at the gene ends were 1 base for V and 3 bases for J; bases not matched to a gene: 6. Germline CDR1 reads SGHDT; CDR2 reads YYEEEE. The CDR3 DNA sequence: TGTGCCAGCAGCTTGTTCCGCGACAGGGGCTACGAGCAGTACTTC. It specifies CASSLFRDRGYEQYF.

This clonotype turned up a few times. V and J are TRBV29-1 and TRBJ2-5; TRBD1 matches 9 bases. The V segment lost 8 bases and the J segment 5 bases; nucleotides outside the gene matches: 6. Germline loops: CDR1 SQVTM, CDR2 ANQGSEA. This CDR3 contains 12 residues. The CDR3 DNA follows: TGCAGCACTGACAGGGGGAAGGAGACCCAGTACTTC. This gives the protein CSTDRGKETQYF.